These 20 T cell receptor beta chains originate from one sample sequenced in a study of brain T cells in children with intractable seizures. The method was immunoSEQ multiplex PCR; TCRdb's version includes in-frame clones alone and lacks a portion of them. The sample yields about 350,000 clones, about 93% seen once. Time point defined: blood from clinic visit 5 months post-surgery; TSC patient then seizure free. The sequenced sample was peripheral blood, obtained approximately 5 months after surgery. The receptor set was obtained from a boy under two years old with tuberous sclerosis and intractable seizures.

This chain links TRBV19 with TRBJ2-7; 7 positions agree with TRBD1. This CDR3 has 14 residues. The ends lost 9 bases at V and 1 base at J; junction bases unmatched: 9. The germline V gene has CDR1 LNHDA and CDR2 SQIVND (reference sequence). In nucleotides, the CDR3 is TGTGCCAGCGGGACAGCACCTTTTTCCTACGAGCAGTACTTC. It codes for CASGTAPFSYEQYF.

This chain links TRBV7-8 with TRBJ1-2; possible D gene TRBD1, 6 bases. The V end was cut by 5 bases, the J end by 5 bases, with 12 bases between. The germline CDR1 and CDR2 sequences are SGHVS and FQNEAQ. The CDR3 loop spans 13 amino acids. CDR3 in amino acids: CASSPGQSYGYTF. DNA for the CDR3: TGTGCCAGCAGCCCTGGACAGTCGTATGGCTACACCTTC.

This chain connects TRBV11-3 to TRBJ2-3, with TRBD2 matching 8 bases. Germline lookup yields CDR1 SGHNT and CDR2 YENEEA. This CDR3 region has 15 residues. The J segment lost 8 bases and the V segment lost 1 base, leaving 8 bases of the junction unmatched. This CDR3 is CASSLGASGLTTQYF. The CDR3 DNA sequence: TGTGCCAGCAGCTTAGGGGCTAGCGGGCTGACTACGCAGTATTTT.

The CDR3 is CASSLEVKNSPLHF. For the CDR3, the DNA is TGTGCCAGCAGCTTAGAGGTGAAGAATTCACCCCTCCACTTT. This chain links TRBV11-2 with TRBJ1-6; the D is unclear. Germline loops: CDR1 SGHAT, CDR2 FQNNGV. The V end was cut by 0 bases, the J end by 7 bases, with 7 bases between. The CDR3 contains 14 residues.

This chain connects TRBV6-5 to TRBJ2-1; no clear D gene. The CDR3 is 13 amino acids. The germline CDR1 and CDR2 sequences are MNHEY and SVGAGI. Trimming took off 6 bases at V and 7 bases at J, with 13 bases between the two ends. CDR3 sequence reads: CASSEPDSNEQFF. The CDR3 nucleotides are TGTGCCAGCAGCGAGCCGGATAGTAATGAGCAGTTCTTC.

The CDR3 coding sequence is TGTGCCAGCAGCTCATCTTACGGGACAACGAGCTCCTACGAGCAGTACTTC. Its translation is CASSSSYGTTSSYEQYF. The chain has TRBV11-2 and TRBJ2-7; D may be TRBD1 (6 bases). This CDR3 comprises 17 residues. The ends were cut back, 4 bases at V and 0 bases at J, with 19 bases in the middle. Germline CDR1 is SGHAT and CDR2 is FQNNGV.

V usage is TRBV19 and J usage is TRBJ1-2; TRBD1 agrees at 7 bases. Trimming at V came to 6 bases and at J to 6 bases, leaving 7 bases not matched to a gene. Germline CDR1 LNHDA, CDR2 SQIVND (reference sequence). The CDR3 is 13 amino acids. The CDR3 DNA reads TGTGCCAGTAGCCTAGACAGGGAGAATGGCTACACCTTC. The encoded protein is CASSLDRENGYTF. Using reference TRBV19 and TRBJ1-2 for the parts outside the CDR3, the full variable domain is DGGITQSPKYLFRKEGQNVTLSCEQNLNHDAMYWYRQDPGQGLRLIYYSQIVNDFQKGDIAEGYSVSREKKESFPLTVTSAQKNPTAFYLCASSLDRENGYTFGSGTRLTVV.

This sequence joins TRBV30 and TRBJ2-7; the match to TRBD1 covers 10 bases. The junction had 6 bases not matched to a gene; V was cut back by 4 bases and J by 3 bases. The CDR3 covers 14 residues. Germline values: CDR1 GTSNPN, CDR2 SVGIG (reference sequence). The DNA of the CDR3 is TGTGCCTGGAACCGCGGGACAGGGGTCTACGAGCAGTACTTC. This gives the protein CAWNRGTGVYEQYF.

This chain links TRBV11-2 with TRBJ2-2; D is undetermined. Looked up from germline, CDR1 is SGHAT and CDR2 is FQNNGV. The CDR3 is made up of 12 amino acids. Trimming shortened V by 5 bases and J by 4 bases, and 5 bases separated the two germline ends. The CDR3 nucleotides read TGTGCCAGCAGCCCTATCACCGGGGAGCTGTTTTTT. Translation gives CASSPITGELFF.

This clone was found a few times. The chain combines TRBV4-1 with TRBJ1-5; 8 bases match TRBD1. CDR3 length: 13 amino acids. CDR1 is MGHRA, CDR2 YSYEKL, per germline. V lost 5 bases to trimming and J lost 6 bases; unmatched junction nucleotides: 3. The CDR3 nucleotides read TGCGCCAGCAGCACAGGGGGGATTCAGCCCCAGCATTTT. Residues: CASSTGGIQPQHF.

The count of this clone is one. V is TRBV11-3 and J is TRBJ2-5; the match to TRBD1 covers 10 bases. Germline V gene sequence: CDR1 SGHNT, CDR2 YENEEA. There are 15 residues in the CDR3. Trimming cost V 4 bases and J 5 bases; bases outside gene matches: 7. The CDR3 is CASSWGQGIWETQYF. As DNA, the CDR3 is TGTGCCAGCAGCTGGGGACAGGGGATTTGGGAGACCCAGTACTTC. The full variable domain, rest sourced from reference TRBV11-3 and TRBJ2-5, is EAGVVQSPRYKIIEKKQPVAFWCNPISGHNTLYWYLQNLGQGPELLIRYENEEAVDDSQLPKDRFSAERLKGVDSTLKIQPAELGDSAVYLCASSWGQGIWETQYFGPGTRLLVL.

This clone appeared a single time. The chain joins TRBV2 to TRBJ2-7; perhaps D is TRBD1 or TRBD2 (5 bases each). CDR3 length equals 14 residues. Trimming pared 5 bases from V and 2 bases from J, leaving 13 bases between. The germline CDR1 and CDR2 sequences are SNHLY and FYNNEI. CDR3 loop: CASSSAGRAYEQYF. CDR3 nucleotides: TGTGCCAGCAGTAGTGCAGGGAGAGCCTACGAGCAGTACTTC.

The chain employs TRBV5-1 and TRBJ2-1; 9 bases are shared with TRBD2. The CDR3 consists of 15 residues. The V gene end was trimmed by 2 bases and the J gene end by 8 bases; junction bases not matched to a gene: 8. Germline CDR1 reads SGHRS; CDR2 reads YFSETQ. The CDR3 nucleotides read TGCGCCAGCAGCTTTCGAGCGGGGGGTATGGATGAGCAGTTCTTC. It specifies CASSFRAGGMDEQFF.

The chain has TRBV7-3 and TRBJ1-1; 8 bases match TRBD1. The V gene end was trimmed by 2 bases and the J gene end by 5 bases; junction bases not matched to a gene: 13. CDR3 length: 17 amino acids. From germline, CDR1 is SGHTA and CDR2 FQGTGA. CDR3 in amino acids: CASSLWAGGGRGTEAFF. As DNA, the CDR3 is TGTGCCAGCAGCTTATGGGCAGGGGGCGGAAGAGGAACTGAAGCTTTCTTT.

CDR3 amino acids: CASSPDMGTGYGYTF. DNA for the CDR3: TGTGCCAGCAGCCCAGACATGGGGACAGGATATGGCTACACCTTC. The V gene is TRBV7-8, the J gene TRBJ1-2, with TRBD1 identical over 8 bases. The CDR3 is 15 residues long. CDR1 is SGHVS and CDR2 is FQNEAQ in the germline V gene. Trimming at V came to 5 bases and at J to 5 bases, leaving 10 bases not matched to a gene.

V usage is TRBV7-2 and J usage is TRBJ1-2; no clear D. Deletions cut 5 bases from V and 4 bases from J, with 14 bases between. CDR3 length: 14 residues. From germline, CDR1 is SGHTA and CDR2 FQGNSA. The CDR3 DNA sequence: TGTGCCAGCAGCCCCCCCGAAGTGGCCTATGGCTACACCTTC. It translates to CASSPPEVAYGYTF. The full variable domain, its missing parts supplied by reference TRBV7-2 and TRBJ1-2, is GAGVSQSPSNKVTEKGKDVELRCDPISGHTALYWYRQSLGQGLEFLIYFQGNSAPDKSGLPSDRFSAERTGGSVSTLTIQRTQQEDSAVYLCASSPPEVAYGYTFGSGTRLTVV.

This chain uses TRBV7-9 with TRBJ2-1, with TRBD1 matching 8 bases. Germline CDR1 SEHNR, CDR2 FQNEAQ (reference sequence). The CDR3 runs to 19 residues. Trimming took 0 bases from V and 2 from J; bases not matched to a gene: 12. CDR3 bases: TGTGCCAGCAGCTTAGCGAGAGGCAGGGGGCGTCCCACCTACAATGAGCAGTTCTTC. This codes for CASSLARGRGRPTYNEQFF.

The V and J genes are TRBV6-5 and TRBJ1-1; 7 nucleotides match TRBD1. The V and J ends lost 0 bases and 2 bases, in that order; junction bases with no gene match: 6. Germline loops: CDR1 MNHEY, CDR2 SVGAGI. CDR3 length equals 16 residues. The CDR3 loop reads CASSYSLIGGNTEAFF. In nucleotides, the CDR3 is TGTGCCAGCAGTTACTCTCTGATAGGGGGCAACACTGAAGCTTTCTTT.

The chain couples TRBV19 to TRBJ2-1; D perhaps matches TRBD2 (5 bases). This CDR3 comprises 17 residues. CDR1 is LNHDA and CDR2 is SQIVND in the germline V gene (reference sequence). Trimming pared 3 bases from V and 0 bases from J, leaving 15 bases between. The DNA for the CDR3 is TGTGCCAGTAGTATTTCCGACTACCCGAGCTCCTACAATGAGCAGTTCTTC. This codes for CASSISDYPSSYNEQFF.

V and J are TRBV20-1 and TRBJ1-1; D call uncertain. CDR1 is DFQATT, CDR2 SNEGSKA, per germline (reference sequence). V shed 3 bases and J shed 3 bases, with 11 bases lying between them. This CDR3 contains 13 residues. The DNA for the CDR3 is TGCAGTGCTAGTATTCAACCCTACACTGAAGCTTTCTTT. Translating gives CSASIQPYTEAFF.